This T cell receptor (beta chain) stems from a study of identical twins. Broader study findings: Zero-insertion analyses were open to partial confounding by invariant MAIT and iNKT cells. Weaker excess sharing between twins was seen in beta out-of-frame sequences.

The V and J ends lost 5 bases and 5 bases, in that order; junction bases with no gene match: 10. CDR3 length: 15 residues. Germline V lookup: CDR1 MNHEY, CDR2 SVGAGI. TCRdb re-analysed the 5' RACE reads in MiXCR, keeping a single row per CDR3 protein. Here the sample spans about 280,000 distinct CDR3 sequences, 8% to 9% being singletons. Worth noting for this clonotype: Its antigen is not identified.

These sequences were also reported in another study, on yellow fever vaccine responses in identical twins.

Sequenced input: memory (CD45RO+) T cells sorted from blood. The chain joins TRBV6-5 to TRBJ2-3, with 7 bases identical to TRBD1. This receptor was taken from a woman in her late teens or twenties in good health. CDR3 in amino acids: CASSHTGDGIDTQYF. CDR3 in DNA: TGTGCCAGCAGTCACACAGGGGACGGTATAGATACGCAGTATTTT.